This TCR beta chain was sequenced in a study of T cells after yellow fever vaccination. This clonotype was recorded a few times. Its target is unknown. Conversion of TCR transcripts into cDNA relied on 5'RACE template switching, which added a universal primer site and UMIs. TCRdb re-derived calls from the 5' RACE reads in MiXCR, one entry per CDR3 protein. The sample lists around 230,000 distinct CDR3 sequences; over 6.5% were seen once. After removal of 2 bases from V and 3 bases from J, the junction contained 6 bases not matched to a gene. The V gene's germline CDR1 is MNHEY and CDR2 SVGAGI. This CDR3 region has 15 residues. General study results and limits: Clonotypes shared by both compartments, CD4 and CD8, made up a small share.

The rearrangement joins TRBV6-5 to TRBJ2-7, with 8 nucleotides matching TRBD1. The sequenced sample was CD4+ T cells sorted from PBMCs, obtained on the day of the yellow fever booster vaccination. The clonotype comes from a man aged 30-40 years who received the YFV17D yellow fever vaccine. CDR3 coding DNA: TGTGCCAGCAGTTACGCCGGACAGGGTGGCTACGAGCAGTACTTC. Its protein product is CASSYAGQGGYEQYF.